The 30 T cell receptor beta chains reported below all come from one sample, sequenced in a study of cytomegalovirus exposure and HLA in healthy donors. 13 Jbeta primers and 60 Vbeta primers were used for the PCR. The repertoire was sequenced with immunoSEQ multiplex PCR; TCRdb's copy has only in-frame clones and lacks some. The sample yields roughly 100,000 clones, roughly four fifths seen once. The source material was PBMCs. Receptor source: a male donor in good health and CMV-seropositive.

The rearrangement joins TRBV19 to TRBJ1-5; TRBD1 matches at 7 bases. Germline CDR1 LNHDA, CDR2 SQIVND (reference sequence). Trimming cost V 7 bases and J 7 bases; bases outside gene matches: 10. The CDR3 totals 14 residues. The CDR3 nucleotides are TGTGCCAGTACCGACAGGGATTTAGGGCAGCCCCAGCATTTT. As protein: CASTDRDLGQPQHF.

The V gene is TRBV10-3, the J gene TRBJ2-5; 7 positions agree with TRBD2. Gene TRBJ2-7 matches the end of the DNA better, so the J call may be wrong. The CDR3 is 14 amino acids. The germline CDR1 and CDR2 sequences are ENHRY and SYGVKD. The CDR3 region is CAISESAGDYEQYF. In nucleotides, the CDR3 is TGTGCCATCAGTGAGTCTGCGGGAGACTACGAGCAGTACTTC.

The V gene is TRBV19, the J gene TRBJ1-5, with 9 bases fitting TRBD1. CDR3 length equals 15 residues. Germline V gene sequence: CDR1 LNHDA, CDR2 SQIVND (reference sequence). After removal of 5 bases from V and 4 bases from J, the junction contained 6 bases not matched to a gene. CDR3 loop: CASSSGQGINQPQHF. The CDR3 nucleotides read TGTGCCAGTAGTTCGGGACAGGGTATTAATCAGCCCCAGCATTTT.

The V gene is TRBV28, the J gene TRBJ2-3, with 8 bases that match TRBD1. From germline, CDR1 is MDHEN and CDR2 SYDVKM. V gave up 2 bases and J gave up 8 bases; unmatched junction bases: 3. This CDR3 comprises 13 residues. DNA for the CDR3: TGTGCCAGCAGTTTACAGGGGGCGGGTACGCAGTATTTT. Translation: CASSLQGAGTQYF.

The gene calls are TRBV28 and TRBJ2-7; possible D gene TRBD2, 6 bases. Germline CDR1 reads MDHEN; CDR2 reads SYDVKM. V lost 6 bases, J lost 7 bases, and 19 bases lay in between. The CDR3 is 14 amino acids. This chain's CDR3 is CASSGDSGFWEQYF. The DNA for the CDR3 is TGTGCCAGCAGCGGGGATAGCGGTTTCTGGGAGCAGTACTTC.

The chain joins TRBV19 to TRBJ1-2; tentative D call: TRBD1 (6 bases). The CDR3 consists of 15 residues. Trimming shortened V by 7 bases and J by 0 bases, and 15 bases separated the two germline ends. CDR1 and CDR2 from the germline V gene are LNHDA and SQIVND (reference sequence). The CDR3 here is CASTSSGTTNYGYTF. Written as DNA, the CDR3 is TGTGCCAGTACTAGTTCCGGGACAACTAACTATGGCTACACCTTC.

The gene calls are TRBV9 and TRBJ2-1; unclear D gene. Between the trimmed V and J ends, which lost 0 bases and 0 bases, there was a span of 13 bases. The germline V gene has CDR1 SGDLS and CDR2 YYNGEE. The CDR3 sequence is 17 residues long. CDR3 nucleotide sequence: TGTGCCAGCAGCGTAGAGTCTTTCGGTCTCTCCTACAATGAGCAGTTCTTC. This translates into CASSVESFGLSYNEQFF.

This clone has just a few counts. This sequence joins TRBV27 and TRBJ1-5, with 10 positions matching TRBD1. The trim removed 5 bases at V and 6 bases at J, leaving 10 bases unmatched. This CDR3 contains 16 residues. The germline V gene encodes CDR1 MNHEY and CDR2 SMNVEV (reference sequence). For the CDR3, the DNA is TGTGCCAGCAGTCCCCTCGGGACAGGGGTTACTCAGCCCCAGCATTTT. This translates into CASSPLGTGVTQPQHF.

The V and J genes are TRBV6-4 and TRBJ2-1, with 11 positions matching TRBD2. This CDR3 is 15 amino acids long. V lost 4 bases, J lost 8 bases, and 7 bases stayed unmatched. CDR1 and CDR2 from the germline V gene are MRHNA and SNTAGT. CDR3 DNA sequence: TGTGCCAGCAGTGCCACTAGCGGGAGAGGCGATGAGCAGTTCTTC. It codes for CASSATSGRGDEQFF.

The chain joins TRBV19 to TRBJ2-1, with TRBD2 identical over 9 bases. After removal of 1 base from V and 5 bases from J, the junction contained 3 bases not matched to a gene. The CDR3 is 15 amino acids. Germline V CDR1 and CDR2: LNHDA, SQIVND (reference sequence). DNA of the CDR3: TGTGCCAGTAGTATAGGCGGGAGGGCGGACAATGAGCAGTTCTTC. It is translated as CASSIGGRADNEQFF. Full variable domain (remainder filled in from reference TRBV19 and TRBJ2-1): DGGITQSPKYLFRKEGQNVTLSCEQNLNHDAMYWYRQDPGQGLRLIYYSQIVNDFQKGDIAEGYSVSREKKESFPLTVTSAQKNPTAFYLCASSIGGRADNEQFFGPGTRLTVL.

Notes on this clone: One end of the junction fails to match germline, which may point to a read error. V gene TRBV10-1 combines with J gene TRBJ2-4, with D tentatively TRBD2 (5 bases). Per germline, CDR1 WNHNN and CDR2 SYGVQD (reference sequence). The CDR3 sequence is 15 residues long. CDR3 loop: CASGGSEWAKNSQYF. CDR3 nucleotide sequence: TGCGCCAGCGGAGGTTCGGAGTGGGCCAAAAACAGTCAGTACTTC.

This clone appeared a few times. Other DNA sequences within the sample encode an identical CDR3. This chain links TRBV27 with TRBJ1-5; TRBD1 matches 7 bases. Looked up from germline, CDR1 is MNHEY and CDR2 is SMNVEV (reference sequence). Trimming took 3 bases from V and 6 from J; bases not matched to a gene: 2. This CDR3 region has 13 residues. The CDR3 sequence is CASSFDRVQPQHF. DNA of the CDR3: TGTGCCAGCAGTTTTGACAGGGTTCAGCCCCAGCATTTT.

The rearrangement uses TRBV28 and TRBJ2-7; 11 positions agree with TRBD1. Germline CDR1 and CDR2: MDHEN and SYDVKM. This CDR3 is 16 amino acids long. V gave up 3 bases and J gave up 5 bases; unmatched junction bases: 9. DNA of the CDR3: TGTGCCAGCAGTTTTTCCGGGACAGGGGGTTTCAACGAGCAGTACTTC. It yields the protein CASSFSGTGGFNEQYF.

The gene calls are TRBV7-3 and TRBJ2-5, with D possibly being TRBD1 (6 bases). The CDR3 runs 14 residues. Trimming cost V 5 bases and J 1 base, with 11 bases left between them. Germline V gives CDR1 SGHTA, CDR2 FQGTGA. The CDR3 is CASSPTGTQETQYF. The CDR3 bases are TGTGCCAGCAGCCCAACAGGGACCCAAGAGACCCAGTACTTC.

The J gene is TRBJ2-3, the V gene TRBV13; 7 bases agree with TRBD2. This CDR3 has 15 amino acids. In germline, CDR1 is PRHDT, CDR2 FYEKMQ (reference sequence). The J segment lost 3 bases and the V segment lost 6 bases, leaving 9 bases of the junction unmatched. The CDR3 loop is CASRRMAGVTDTQYF. CDR3 coding DNA: TGTGCCAGCAGGCGAATGGCGGGAGTGACAGATACGCAGTATTTT.

V gene TRBV7-9 combines with J gene TRBJ2-7; weak D call: TRBD2 (6 bases). Trimming took 6 bases from V and 3 from J, leaving 9 bases between them. Germline lookup yields CDR1 SEHNR and CDR2 FQNEAQ (reference sequence). The CDR3 has 12 residues. CDR3 bases: TGTGCCAGCAGAGGGCGGGGCTACGAGCAGTACTTC. It encodes CASRGRGYEQYF.

In its sample, this clone was seen once. V and J are TRBV4-2 and TRBJ2-7; 13 bases match TRBD2. The CDR3 is made up of 16 amino acids. Germline values: CDR1 LGHNA, CDR2 YNFKEQ. Trimming removed 1 base from V and 4 bases from J; junction bases left unmatched: 4. The CDR3: CASSQASTSGRYEQYF. In DNA, the CDR3 is TGTGCCAGCAGCCAAGCCTCGACTAGCGGGAGGTACGAGCAGTACTTC.

The J gene is TRBJ1-2, the V gene TRBV29-1, with 8 nucleotides matching TRBD1. There are 15 residues in the CDR3. The trim removed 3 bases at V and 3 bases at J, leaving 9 bases unmatched. Germline V lookup: CDR1 SQVTM, CDR2 ANQGSEA. The CDR3: CSVDQRQGTDYGYTF. The CDR3 DNA is TGCAGCGTTGACCAGAGACAGGGGACGGACTATGGCTACACCTTC.

This clone was seen only a few times. The chain carries TRBV27 and TRBJ2-3, with D possibly TRBD2 on 5 matching bases. The CDR3 has 15 residues. Germline values: CDR1 MNHEY, CDR2 SMNVEV (reference sequence). V gave up 5 bases and J gave up 5 bases, with 17 bases separating them. For the CDR3, the DNA is TGTGCCAGCAGTAGGACTGCCCTAGGACTAGATACGCAGTATTTT. Its protein product is CASSRTALGLDTQYF.

This rearrangement joins TRBV5-4 to TRBJ2-3; tentative D call: TRBD1 (6 bases). The germline V gene has CDR1 SGHNT and CDR2 YYREEE (reference sequence). V was cut by 3 bases and J by 0 bases, with 14 bases left in between. This CDR3 has 16 residues. The CDR3 reads CASSSGTSTSTDTQYF. CDR3 nucleotides: TGTGCCAGCAGCTCTGGGACAAGCACTAGCACAGATACGCAGTATTTT.

This clone was found a few times. V and J are TRBV19 and TRBJ2-1; 8 bases align to TRBD2. The CDR3 extends over 14 amino acids. V was pared by 7 bases and J by 0 bases, with 2 bases of the junction left unmatched. CDR1 LNHDA and CDR2 SQIVND come from the germline V gene (reference sequence). CDR3 amino acids: CASKSGSSYNEQFF. CDR3 coding DNA: TGTGCCAGTAAAAGCGGGAGCTCCTACAATGAGCAGTTCTTC.

This clone has more than one count but fewer than ten. The chain recombines TRBV28 with TRBJ1-4; maybe TRBD1 (6 bases). The CDR3 loop spans 14 amino acids. V was pared by 6 bases and J by 8 bases, with 16 bases between. CDR1 is MDHEN and CDR2 is SYDVKM in the germline V gene. Written as DNA, the CDR3 is TGTGCCAGCAGCGGACAGCCCGTAAGCGAAAAACTGTTTTTT. It encodes CASSGQPVSEKLFF.

The sample holds a few counts of this clone. The V gene is TRBV7-9, the J gene TRBJ2-7; 11 nucleotides agree with TRBD2. Germline CDR1 and CDR2: SEHNR and FQNEAQ (reference sequence). V trimming: 1 base; J trimming: 8 bases; junction bases outside the gene matches: 10. The CDR3 has 16 residues. CDR3 region: CASSLGSELAGVQQYF. The CDR3 region has the DNA TGTGCCAGCAGCTTAGGATCTGAACTAGCGGGGGTCCAGCAGTACTTC.

This chain links TRBV7-2 with TRBJ1-4, with TRBD1 matching over 10 bases. Germline V gene data show CDR1 as SGHTA and CDR2 as FQGNSA. The CDR3 spans 15 residues. V dropped 5 bases and J dropped 6; count of bases not matched to a gene: 6. This CDR3 is CASSPRQGADEKLFF. CDR3 DNA sequence: TGTGCCAGCAGCCCGCGACAGGGGGCCGATGAAAAACTGTTTTTT.

The rearrangement links TRBV5-8 to TRBJ2-5; 7 bases fit TRBD2. Trimming cost V 0 bases and J 1 base; bases outside gene matches: 3. The CDR3 totals 15 residues. CDR1 and CDR2 from the germline V gene are SGHTS and YDEGEE. The CDR3 DNA reads TGTGCCAGCAGCTTGGGATCGGGGGGCCAAGAGACCCAGTACTTC. This sequence encodes CASSLGSGGQETQYF.

The chain links TRBV27 to TRBJ2-7; TRBD1 matches 10 bases. This CDR3 has 15 residues. Looked up from germline, CDR1 is MNHEY and CDR2 is SMNVEV (reference sequence). Losses at the gene ends were 1 base for V and 9 bases for J; bases not matched to a gene: 9. The CDR3: CASSLLGTGVSMQYF. The CDR3 DNA follows: TGTGCCAGCAGTTTATTGGGGACAGGGGTCTCAATGCAGTACTTC.

This clone was seen once. The V and J genes are TRBV18 and TRBJ1-5, with D possibly matching TRBD1 (6 bases). Germline V lookup: CDR1 KGHSH, CDR2 LQKENI. This CDR3 is built from 15 residues. The V and J ends lost 6 bases and 7 bases respectively, with 19 bases between them. The CDR3 DNA reads as TGTGCCAGCTCCCCTACCGGGACAATAGGACAGCCCCAGCATTTT. This encodes CASSPTGTIGQPQHF.

The chain couples TRBV7-8 to TRBJ2-5, with D perhaps matching TRBD1 (5 bases). The CDR3 sequence is 13 residues long. V was clipped by 6 bases and J by 4 bases, with 12 bases between them. Looked up from germline, CDR1 is SGHVS and CDR2 is FQNEAQ. For the CDR3, the DNA is TGTGCCAGCAGAGTAGGGGCCGGAGAGACCCAGTACTTC. Translated: CASRVGAGETQYF.

The J gene is TRBJ2-7, the V gene TRBV4-2, with a weak D call TRBD1 (6 bases). The CDR3 is 16 residues long. V lost 1 base and J 1 base, leaving 14 bases between the germline ends. The germline CDR1 and CDR2 sequences are LGHNA and YNFKEQ. CDR3 sequence (DNA): TGTGCCAGCAGCCAAGGATTAGGGGACATGTCCTACGAGCAGTACTTC. Amino acids: CASSQGLGDMSYEQYF.

The chain has TRBV30 and TRBJ1-1, with D unresolved. This CDR3 has 12 amino acids. V was cut by 2 bases and J by 11 bases, with 15 bases left in between. Germline V gene sequence: CDR1 GTSNPN, CDR2 SVGIG (reference sequence). The CDR3 sequence is CAWSNPPVRAFF. Written as DNA, the CDR3 is TGTGCCTGGAGTAACCCACCGGTTCGGGCTTTCTTT.